These 3 T cell receptor beta chains originate from one sample sequenced in a study of long-term antiretroviral therapy in people with HIV. Running of the v3.0 immunoSEQ assay took place at survey level. The assay was immunoSEQ multiplex PCR, and TCRdb's table has in-frame clones only and misses some. Here the sample spans fewer than 30,000 clones, about 86% being singletons. Sample: unsorted PBMCs, taken 0.7 years before starting antiretroviral therapy. These receptors came from a man aged 25-40 years with HIV.

The genes are TRBV28 and TRBJ1-5; D gene unclear. The CDR3 loop spans 12 amino acids. The germline CDR1 and CDR2 sequences are MDHEN and SYDVKM. The ends were cut back, 9 bases at V and 2 bases at J, with 8 bases in the middle. CDR3 in DNA: TGTGCCAGTTGGGGTGGCAATCAGCCCCAGCATTTT. Translation: CASWGGNQPQHF.

V gene TRBV10-3 combines with J gene TRBJ2-3, with D maybe TRBD2 (6 bases). This CDR3 is built from 11 residues. CDR1 ENHRY and CDR2 SYGVKD come from the germline V gene. V was cut by 10 bases and J by 3 bases, with 8 bases left in between. The CDR3 protein is CASGTTDTQYF. CDR3 DNA: TGTGCCAGCGGGACTACAGATACGCAGTATTTT.

This chain uses TRBV4-3 with TRBJ2-7; unclear D gene. Germline V gene sequence: CDR1 LGHNA, CDR2 YSLEER. CDR3 length equals 15 residues. V was cut by 0 bases and J by 3 bases, with 12 bases left in between. CDR3 nucleotides: TGCGCCAGCAGCCAAGATAAAGAAAACGACTACGAGCAGTACTTC. It translates to CASSQDKENDYEQYF.